This T cell receptor beta chain was sequenced for a study of blood T cell repertoires in COVID-19. The CDR3 contains 11 residues. Looked up from germline, CDR1 is MGHRA and CDR2 is YSYEKL. V was trimmed by 4 bases and J by 8 bases, leaving 6 bases between them. Authors' analysis steps: It was from reference gene primer amplification that nucleated cell counts were estimated. Data came from immunoSEQ multiplex PCR; TCRdb stores just in-frame clones and leaves some out. V and J calls plus clone size are reproduced from that table; the DNA served to infer D and trimming. Of 200,000 to 250,000 clones listed, about 83% are singletons.

The receptor was isolated from a man between 50 and 59 years old with acute or convalescent COVID-19. The sample taken for sequencing was peripheral blood. The chain has TRBV4-1 and TRBJ2-1; tentatively, D is TRBD2 (5 bases). The CDR3 DNA is TGCGCCAGCAGCCTCGGGGATGAGCAGTTCTTC. This translates into CASSLGDEQFF.